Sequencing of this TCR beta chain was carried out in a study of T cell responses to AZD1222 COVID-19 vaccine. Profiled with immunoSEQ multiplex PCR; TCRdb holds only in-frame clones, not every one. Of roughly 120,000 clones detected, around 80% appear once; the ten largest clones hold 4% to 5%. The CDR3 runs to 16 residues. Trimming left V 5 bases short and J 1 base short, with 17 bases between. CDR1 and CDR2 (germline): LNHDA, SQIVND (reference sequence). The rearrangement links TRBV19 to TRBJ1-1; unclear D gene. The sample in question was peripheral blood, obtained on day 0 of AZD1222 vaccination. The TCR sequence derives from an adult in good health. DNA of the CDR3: TGTGCCAGTAGTCCCGACCCCAGGAAACAGAACACTGAAGCTTTCTTT. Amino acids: CASSPDPRKQNTEAFF.